The 31 T cell receptor beta chains reported below all come from one sample, sequenced in a study of blood T cell repertoires in COVID-19 (dated by TCRdb to about 2020). Library construction relied on the immunoSEQ multiplex PCR assay. Drawn from immuneACCESS, this table holds only the in-frame rearrangements with V and J called that TCRdb kept. Clones are partly lost; checked studies trace under half to an unresolved V gene and leave the rest unexplained. The sample contains approximately 670,000 clones, 85% to 90% of them found a single time. Approximately 0.3% of the sample is held by the ten biggest clonotypes. Input material: peripheral blood. The receptors come from a young woman with acute or convalescent COVID-19.

This chain links TRBV10-3 with TRBJ2-2; D is ambiguous. CDR1 and CDR2 from the germline V gene are ENHRY and SYGVKD. The CDR3 length is 12 residues. V was shortened by 11 bases and J by 4 bases, with 11 bases between the two germline ends. For the CDR3, the DNA is TGTGCCGCAGCCGGGTCCACCGGGGAGCTGTTTTTT. This codes for CAAAGSTGELFF.

The chain links TRBV6-6 to TRBJ1-2; 7 bases fit TRBD1. The CDR3 is 15 residues long. Trimming at V came to 3 bases and at J to 7 bases, leaving 11 bases not matched to a gene. Germline CDR1 and CDR2: MNHNY and SVGAGI (reference sequence). CDR3 coding DNA: TGTGCCAGCAGTTATGTGGATGGGACAGCATCTGGCTACACCTTC. This encodes CASSYVDGTASGYTF.

This clone was counted between two and nine times. V and J are TRBV27 and TRBJ2-2; 9 bases map to TRBD2. V was pared by 4 bases and J by 0 bases, with 3 bases of the junction left unmatched. Germline loops: CDR1 MNHEY, CDR2 SMNVEV (reference sequence). This CDR3 is built from 16 residues. The CDR3 loop is CASSSTSGANTGELFF. In nucleotides, the CDR3 is TGTGCCAGCAGTTCGACTAGCGGAGCGAACACCGGGGAGCTGTTTTTT.

The chain joins TRBV12-3 or TRBV12-4 to TRBJ2-1; tentative D call: TRBD2 (5 bases). The CDR3 consists of 13 residues. V was trimmed by 7 bases and J by 10 bases, leaving 17 bases between them. Here the CDR3 DNA reads TGTGCCAGCAAGCATCGAGGGCGTGACGAGCAGTTCTTC. It is translated as CASKHRGRDEQFF.

The chain combines TRBV4-3 with TRBJ2-2; perhaps TRBD1 as D (7 bases). The CDR3 totals 16 residues. V gave up 0 bases and J gave up 1 base, with 9 bases separating them. CDR1 LGHNA and CDR2 YSLEER come from the germline V gene. The CDR3 loop is CASSQERDRNTGELFF. CDR3 DNA: TGCGCCAGCAGCCAAGAGCGGGACAGGAACACCGGGGAGCTGTTTTTT.

The chain joins TRBV5-1 to TRBJ2-1; possible D gene TRBD2, 6 bases. CDR3 length: 17 amino acids. CDR1 is SGHRS and CDR2 is YFSETQ in the germline V gene. V shed 5 bases and J shed 6 bases, with 24 bases lying between them. The CDR3 nucleotides are TGCGCCAGCAGTACCCTACCTCGACTAGGGTTCATCAATGAGCAGTTCTTC. Protein product: CASSTLPRLGFINEQFF. Together with reference TRBV5-1 and TRBJ2-1, the CDR3 gives the full variable domain: KAGVTQTPRYLIKTRGQQVTLSCSPISGHRSVSWYQQTPGQGLQFLFEYFSETQRNKGNFPGRFSGRQFSNSRSEMNVSTLELGDSALYLCASSTLPRLGFINEQFFGPGTRLTVL.

The J gene is TRBJ1-2, the V gene TRBV5-5; no clear D gene. The V gene's germline CDR1 is SGHKS and CDR2 YYEKEE (reference sequence). Between the trimmed V and J ends, which lost 4 bases and 2 bases, there was a span of 15 bases. The CDR3 extends over 15 amino acids. Here the CDR3 DNA reads TGTGCCAGCAGCCCCTATGGGCAGCTAAACTATGGCTACACCTTC. This gives the protein CASSPYGQLNYGYTF.

The genes are TRBV5-1 and TRBJ2-3, with TRBD2 matching 7 bases. After removal of 4 bases from V and 2 bases from J, the junction contained 10 bases not matched to a gene. CDR1 SGHRS and CDR2 YFSETQ come from the germline V gene. The CDR3 covers 16 residues. The CDR3, as DNA: TGCGCCAGCAGCGGACCGGGGGGTATTACCACAGATACGCAGTATTTT. This sequence encodes CASSGPGGITTDTQYF.

The chain couples TRBV5-1 to TRBJ2-1; D might be TRBD2 (6 bases). The V gene's germline CDR1 is SGHRS and CDR2 YFSETQ. The CDR3 sequence is 16 residues long. V gave up 4 bases and J gave up 0 bases, with 14 bases separating them. The CDR3, as DNA: TGCGCCAGCAGCGCCGGCCGGGGGAGCTCCTACAATGAGCAGTTCTTC. Its translation is CASSAGRGSSYNEQFF.

The rearrangement links TRBV5-1 to TRBJ1-1, with TRBD1 matching over 10 bases. The V gene end was trimmed by 4 bases and the J gene end by 3 bases; junction bases not matched to a gene: 3. The CDR3 extends over 14 amino acids. Germline V gives CDR1 SGHRS, CDR2 YFSETQ. The CDR3, as DNA: TGCGCCAGCAGCCCCGGACAGGGGGACACTGAAGCTTTCTTT. It yields the protein CASSPGQGDTEAFF.

This rearrangement joins TRBV13 to TRBJ1-6, with unresolved D. With 1 base removed from V and 0 bases from J, the gap between germline ends came to 10 bases. Germline V gene data show CDR1 as PRHDT and CDR2 as FYEKMQ (reference sequence). The length of the CDR3 is 17 residues. CDR3 in DNA: TGTGCCAGCAGCTTAGAGGAGGGTCGCTCCTATAATTCACCCCTCCACTTT. Its protein is CASSLEEGRSYNSPLHF. Looking up the rest from reference TRBV13 and TRBJ1-6 gives the full variable domain: AAGVIQSPRHLIKEKRETATLKCYPIPRHDTVYWYQQGPGQDPQFLISFYEKMQSDKGSIPDRFSAQQFSDYHSELNMSSLELGDSALYFCASSLEEGRSYNSPLHFGNGTRLTVT.

The chain links TRBV29-1 to TRBJ2-2; 7 nucleotides align to TRBD1. Germline V lookup: CDR1 SQVTM, CDR2 ANQGSEA. The CDR3 sequence is 13 residues long. V shed 7 bases, J shed 6 bases, and the junction held 8 bases outside the gene matches. CDR3 loop: CSAYRGRAGELFF. Here the CDR3 DNA reads TGCAGCGCCTACAGGGGAAGGGCCGGGGAGCTGTTTTTT.

The chain joins TRBV15 to TRBJ2-5; 8 bases fit TRBD1. V gave up 3 bases and J gave up 3 bases; unmatched junction bases: 3. The CDR3 covers 14 residues. The germline V gene encodes CDR1 LNHNV and CDR2 YYDKDF (reference sequence). The CDR3 spells CATSRQGAKETQYF. DNA of the CDR3: TGTGCCACCAGCAGGCAGGGGGCGAAAGAGACCCAGTACTTC.

This chain uses TRBV15 with TRBJ2-7, with D uncertain. Germline V gene sequence: CDR1 LNHNV, CDR2 YYDKDF (reference sequence). This CDR3 has 13 residues. Trimming took 0 bases from V and 3 from J, leaving 6 bases between them. The CDR3 region is CATSRDPGYEQYF. Here the CDR3 DNA reads TGTGCCACCAGCAGAGACCCAGGCTACGAGCAGTACTTC. The variable domain in full, with the rest retrieved from reference TRBV15 and TRBJ2-7, is DAMVIQNPRYQVTQFGKPVTLSCSQTLNHNVMYWYQQKSSQAPKLLFHYYDKDFNNEADTPDNFQSRRPNTSFCFLDIRSPGLGDTAMYLCATSRDPGYEQYFGPGTRLTVT.

This chain uses TRBV2 with TRBJ1-2; D possibly corresponds to TRBD1 (5 bases). Germline CDR1 reads SNHLY; CDR2 reads FYNNEI. The CDR3 has 13 residues. The V and J ends lost 4 bases and 5 bases respectively, with 11 bases between them. CDR3 sequence: CASSGEAGYGYTF. DNA of the CDR3: TGTGCCAGCAGTGGAGAAGCAGGGTATGGCTACACCTTC.

The V gene is TRBV6-2 or TRBV6-3, the J gene TRBJ1-1, with D tentatively TRBD1 (6 bases). V gave up 6 bases and J gave up 4 bases, with 21 bases separating them. Germline V lookup: CDR1 MNHEY, CDR2 SVGEGT. This CDR3 has 16 residues. CDR3 in amino acids: CASSSTGYLTFTEAFF. DNA for the CDR3: TGTGCCAGCAGCTCAACAGGGTACCTAACTTTCACTGAAGCTTTCTTT.

The chain has TRBV3-1 (or the pseudogene TRBV3-2) and TRBJ2-1; no clear D. This CDR3 spans 15 amino acids. The V end lost 0 bases, the J end lost 7 bases, and 13 bases lay between the germline ends. CDR1 LGHDT and CDR2 YNNKEL come from the germline V gene (reference sequence). The CDR3 sequence: CASSQDPTVLNEQFF. CDR3 DNA sequence: TGTGCCAGCAGCCAAGATCCTACAGTCCTGAATGAGCAGTTCTTC.

This clone occurred once. In nucleotides, the CDR3 is TGTGCCAGCAGCTTAGGTTCAGGGTACGGTGAAGCTTTCTTT. Translating it yields CASSLGSGYGEAFF. The chain combines TRBV11-2 with TRBJ1-1, with a tentative D call TRBD1 (5 bases). V was pared by 1 base and J by 7 bases, with 13 bases between. This CDR3 region has 14 residues. Per germline, CDR1 SGHAT and CDR2 FQNNGV.

The V and J genes are TRBV9 and TRBJ2-7, with D maybe TRBD1 (6 bases). V dropped 4 bases and J dropped 7 bases, with 21 bases sitting between them. Germline loops: CDR1 SGDLS, CDR2 YYNGEE. The CDR3 is made up of 15 amino acids. The chain's CDR3 is CASSPPSGTKWEQYF. CDR3 DNA sequence: TGTGCCAGCAGCCCCCCTTCCGGGACAAAATGGGAGCAGTACTTC. Using reference TRBV9 and TRBJ2-7 for the parts outside the CDR3, the full variable domain is DSGVTQTPKHLITATGQRVTLRCSPRSGDLSVYWYQQSLDQGLQFLIQYYNGEERAKGNILERFSAQQFPDLHSELNLSSLELGDSALYFCASSPPSGTKWEQYFGPGTRLTVT.

The V and J genes are TRBV27 and TRBJ2-7; TRBD1 matches at 9 bases. The junction had 3 bases not matched to a gene; V was cut back by 1 base and J by 2 bases. CDR1 and CDR2 from the germline V gene are MNHEY and SMNVEV (reference sequence). The CDR3 loop spans 15 amino acids. CDR3 sequence (DNA): TGTGCCAGCAGTTTATTGGGGGACAGGGCCTACGAGCAGTACTTC. It is translated as CASSLLGDRAYEQYF.

The chain uses TRBV7-8 and TRBJ2-7, with 9 bases matching TRBD2. The CDR3 runs to 15 residues. CDR1 is SGHVS, CDR2 FQNEAQ, per germline. The junction had 4 bases not matched to a gene; V was cut back by 4 bases and J by 0 bases. This CDR3 is CASSSAGGSSYEQYF. The CDR3 bases are TGTGCCAGCAGCTCGGCGGGAGGGAGCTCCTACGAGCAGTACTTC.

The genes are TRBV28 and TRBJ1-5, with D unclear. This CDR3 has 17 amino acids. The germline CDR1 and CDR2 sequences are MDHEN and SYDVKM. Trimming removed 5 bases at V and 4 bases at J, with 21 bases between. The CDR3 DNA reads TGTGCCAGCAGTCCCGATTTATGGCGACAAGCTAATCAGCCCCAGCATTTT. This encodes CASSPDLWRQANQPQHF. Supplemented by reference TRBV28 and TRBJ1-5, the full variable domain reads DVKVTQSSRYLVKRTGEKVFLECVQDMDHENMFWYRQDPGLGLRLIYFSYDVKMKEKGDIPEGYSVSREKKERFSLILESASTNQTSMYLCASSPDLWRQANQPQHFGDGTRLSIL.

The J gene is TRBJ2-2, the V gene TRBV9; unclear D gene. The CDR3 length is 12 residues. Germline values: CDR1 SGDLS, CDR2 YYNGEE. V lost 5 bases and J 3 bases, leaving 5 bases between the germline ends. The CDR3 DNA reads TGTGCCAGCAGTTCCGACACCGGGGAGCTGTTTTTT. This translates into CASSSDTGELFF.

The genes are TRBV27 and TRBJ1-2; D is unclear. This CDR3 is 14 amino acids long. The V end was cut by 5 bases, the J end by 0 bases, with 10 bases between. The germline V gene has CDR1 MNHEY and CDR2 SMNVEV (reference sequence). The CDR3 DNA reads TGTGCCAGCAGTCCTCACAGAGCTAACTATGGCTACACCTTC. Its protein is CASSPHRANYGYTF.

The chain recombines TRBV4-1 with TRBJ2-7; D perhaps matches TRBD1 (5 bases). Germline V gene lookup returns CDR1 MGHRA and CDR2 YSYEKL. The CDR3 is 14 residues long. Trimming stripped 5 bases from V and 0 bases from J, with 11 bases between. DNA for the CDR3: TGCGCCAGCAGCAGTCGACAGACCTCCTACGAGCAGTACTTC. Encoded protein: CASSSRQTSYEQYF.

This sequence joins TRBV4-3 and TRBJ1-6; TRBD1 agrees at 7 bases. V was pared by 4 bases and J by 5 bases, with 2 bases of the junction left unmatched. The CDR3 spans 14 residues. The germline CDR1 and CDR2 sequences are LGHNA and YSLEER. DNA of the CDR3: TGCGCCAGCAGCCGTGGGACAGATAATTCACCCCTCCACTTT. Translating gives CASSRGTDNSPLHF.

V gene TRBV6-2 or TRBV6-3 combines with J gene TRBJ2-1; 12 bases align to TRBD2. The length of the CDR3 is 15 residues. V lost 0 bases, J lost 10 bases, and 4 bases stayed unmatched. Germline CDR1 reads MNHEY; CDR2 reads SVGEGT. The DNA of the CDR3 is TGTGCCAGCAGTTACTCTCGGACTAGCGGGGTGGAGCAGTTCTTC. Its translation is CASSYSRTSGVEQFF.

The rearrangement joins TRBV7-9 to TRBJ1-1, with D uncertain. Germline CDR1 is SEHNR and CDR2 is FQNEAQ (reference sequence). This CDR3 comprises 11 residues. Trimming left V 6 bases short and J 8 bases short, with 10 bases between. The CDR3 DNA sequence: TGTGCCAGCAGTGACAATGCGGAAGCTTTCTTT. Its translation is CASSDNAEAFF. The full variable domain, in which reference TRBV7-9 and TRBJ1-1 provide the parts outside the CDR3, is DTGVSQNPRHKITKRGQNVTFRCDPISEHNRLYWYRQTLGQGPEFLTYFQNEAQLEKSRLLSDRFSAERPKGSFSTLEIQRTEQGDSAMYLCASSDNAEAFFGQGTRLTVV.

This chain's CDR3 is CASSPLNTGELFF. The CDR3, as DNA: TGTGCCAGCAGCCCCTTAAACACCGGGGAGCTGTTTTTT. The V and J genes are TRBV9 and TRBJ2-2; D is unclear. V was shortened by 4 bases and J by 2 bases, with 6 bases between the two germline ends. Germline V lookup: CDR1 SGDLS, CDR2 YYNGEE. The CDR3 extends over 13 amino acids.

In DNA form, the CDR3 reads TGTGCTAGTGGTTTGGACCAGGGTCGGCAGTACTTC. Its translation is CASGLDQGRQYF. The rearrangement uses TRBV12-5 and TRBJ2-7; possible D gene TRBD1, 5 bases. Per the germline V gene, CDR1 is LGHNT and CDR2 is FRNRAP. Between the trimmed V and J ends, which lost 1 base and 9 bases, there was a span of 10 bases. The CDR3 spans 12 residues.

The V gene is TRBV30, the J gene TRBJ1-5; unclear D gene. CDR1 and CDR2 from the germline V gene are GTSNPN and SVGIG (reference sequence). This CDR3 is 14 amino acids long. With 0 bases removed from V and 5 bases from J, the gap between germline ends came to 11 bases. The CDR3 nucleotides read TGTGCCTGGAGTGTTGGGCAGTCTTATCAGCCCCAGCATTTT. Its protein product is CAWSVGQSYQPQHF.